This entry features one T cell receptor beta chain sequence. TCRdb keeps only in-frame clones here, not all; method: immunoSEQ multiplex PCR. The sample contains about 120,000 clones, roughly 90% of which appear only once. The data derive from a study of blood T cell repertoires in COVID-19. This CDR3 has 14 amino acids. Trimming pared 0 bases from V and 7 bases from J, leaving 10 bases between. Germline values: CDR1 MNHEY, CDR2 SMNVEV (reference sequence). Source material: peripheral blood. The rearrangement uses TRBV27 and TRBJ1-5; the D gene is possibly TRBD1 (5 bases). This TCR came from a man between 60 and 70 years old with COVID-19, enrolled during active disease. The CDR3, as DNA: TGTGCCAGCAGTTTATCAGGGGCAAGGCAGCCCCAGCATTTT. Translation gives CASSLSGARQPQHF.